This T cell receptor (beta chain) is from a study of blood T cell repertoires in COVID-19. V trimming: 2 bases; J trimming: 5 bases; junction bases outside the gene matches: 9. Germline V gene sequence: CDR1 MNHEY, CDR2 SMNVEV (reference sequence). CDR3 length equals 17 residues. TCRdb's table, derived via immunoSEQ multiplex PCR, lists solely in-frame clones and lacks some. The table has 150,000 to 190,000 clones, approximately 80% seen once; the top ten hold 9% to 10%. The specimen was peripheral blood. The sequence derives from a woman aged 45 to 65 with acute or convalescent COVID-19. This rearrangement joins TRBV27 to TRBJ2-2, with TRBD2 matching over 9 bases. CDR3 protein: CASSLVWRGGRTGELFF. CDR3 nucleotide sequence: TGTGCCAGCAGTTTAGTGTGGCGGGGGGGCCGAACCGGGGAGCTGTTTTTT.